This record covers a single T cell receptor beta chain. Its antigen is not known. The PCR made use of 60 Vbeta and 13 Jbeta primers. Profiled with immunoSEQ multiplex PCR; TCRdb holds only in-frame clones, not every one. The sample carries about 65,000 clones, approximately 82% recorded once. The data were obtained in a study of cytomegalovirus exposure and HLA in healthy donors. Study-level findings and limits: TCR beta V segments were, for the most part, productive about 87% or about 30% of the time in an earlier analysis.

CDR1 is GTSNPN, CDR2 SVGIG, per germline (reference sequence). Trimming removed 2 bases at V and 4 bases at J, with 12 bases between. The CDR3 totals 14 residues. Sequenced input: PBMCs. This chain links TRBV30 with TRBJ1-3, with D possibly being TRBD1 (5 bases). The TCR was taken from a girl aged 5 to 17 in good health and CMV-seropositive. In DNA, the CDR3 is TGTGCCTGGAGTCGCAGGGCGTCAGGAAACACCATATATTTT. This codes for CAWSRRASGNTIYF.